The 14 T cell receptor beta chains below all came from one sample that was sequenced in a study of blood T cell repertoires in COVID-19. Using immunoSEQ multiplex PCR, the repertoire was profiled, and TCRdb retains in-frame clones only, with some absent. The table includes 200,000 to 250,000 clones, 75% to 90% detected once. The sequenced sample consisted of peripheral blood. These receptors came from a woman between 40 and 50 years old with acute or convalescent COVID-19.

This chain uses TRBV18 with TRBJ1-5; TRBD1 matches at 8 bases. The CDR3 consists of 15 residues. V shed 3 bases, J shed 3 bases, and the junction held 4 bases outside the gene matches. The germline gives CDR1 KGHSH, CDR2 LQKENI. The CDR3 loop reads CASSPLGQVNQPQHF. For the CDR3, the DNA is TGTGCCAGCTCACCCCTGGGACAGGTCAATCAGCCCCAGCATTTT.

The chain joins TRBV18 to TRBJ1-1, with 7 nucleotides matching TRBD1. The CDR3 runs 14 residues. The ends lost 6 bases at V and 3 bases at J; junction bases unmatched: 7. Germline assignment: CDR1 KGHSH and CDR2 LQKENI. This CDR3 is CASSPRGEDTEAFF. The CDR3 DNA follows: TGTGCCAGCTCTCCCAGGGGGGAGGACACTGAAGCTTTCTTT.

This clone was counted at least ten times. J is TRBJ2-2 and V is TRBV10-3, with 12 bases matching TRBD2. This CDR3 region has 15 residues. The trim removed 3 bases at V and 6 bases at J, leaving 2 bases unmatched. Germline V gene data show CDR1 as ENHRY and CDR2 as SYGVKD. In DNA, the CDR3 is TGTGCCATCAGTGAATCTAGCGGGGGGGCCGGGGAGCTGTTTTTT. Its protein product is CAISESSGGAGELFF.

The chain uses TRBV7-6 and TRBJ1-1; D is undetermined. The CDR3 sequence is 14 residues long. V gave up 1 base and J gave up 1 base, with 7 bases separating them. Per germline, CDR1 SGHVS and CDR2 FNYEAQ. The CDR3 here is CASSLGLSNTEAFF. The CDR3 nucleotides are TGTGCCAGCAGCTTAGGACTTTCGAACACTGAAGCTTTCTTT.

The CDR3 here is CAIPRDRGHRDTQYF. The CDR3 DNA follows: TGTGCCATACCCCGGGACAGGGGGCATCGCGATACGCAGTATTTT. This chain uses TRBV5-8 with TRBJ2-3; 12 bases line up with TRBD1. The CDR3 is made up of 15 amino acids. Germline lookup yields CDR1 SGHTS and CDR2 YDEGEE. V was pared by 9 bases and J by 6 bases, with 11 bases of the junction left unmatched. Full variable domain (rest looked up from reference TRBV5-8 and TRBJ2-3): EAGVTQSPTHLIKTRGQQATLRCSPISGHTSVYWYQQALGLGLQFLLWYDEGEERNRGNFPPRFSGRQFPNYSSELNVNALELEDSALYLCAIPRDRGHRDTQYFGPGTRLTVL.

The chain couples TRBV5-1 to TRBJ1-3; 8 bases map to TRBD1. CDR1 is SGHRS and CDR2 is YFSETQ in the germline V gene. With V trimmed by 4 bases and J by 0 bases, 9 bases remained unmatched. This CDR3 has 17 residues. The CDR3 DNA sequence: TGCGCCAGCAGCAGGAACCAACAGGGGGTCTCTGGAAACACCATATATTTT. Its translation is CASSRNQQGVSGNTIYF.

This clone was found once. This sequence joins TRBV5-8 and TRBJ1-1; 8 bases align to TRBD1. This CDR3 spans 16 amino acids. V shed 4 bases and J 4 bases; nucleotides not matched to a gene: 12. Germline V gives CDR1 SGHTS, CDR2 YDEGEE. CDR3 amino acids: CASSPRQGTESTEAFF. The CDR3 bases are TGTGCCAGCAGCCCGAGACAGGGGACGGAGAGCACTGAAGCTTTCTTT.

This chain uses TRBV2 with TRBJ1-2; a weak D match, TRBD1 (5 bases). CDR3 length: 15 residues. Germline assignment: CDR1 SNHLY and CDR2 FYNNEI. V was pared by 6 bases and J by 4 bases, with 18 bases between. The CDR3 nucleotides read TGTGCCAGCAGCCAATACGAAGGGGAATTCTATGGCTACACCTTC. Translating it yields CASSQYEGEFYGYTF. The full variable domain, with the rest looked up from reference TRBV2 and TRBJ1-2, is EPEVTQTPSHQVTQMGQEVILRCVPISNHLYFYWYRQILGQKVEFLVSFYNNEISEKSEIFDDQFSVERPDGSNFTLKIRSTKLEDSAMYFCASSQYEGEFYGYTFGSGTRLTVV.

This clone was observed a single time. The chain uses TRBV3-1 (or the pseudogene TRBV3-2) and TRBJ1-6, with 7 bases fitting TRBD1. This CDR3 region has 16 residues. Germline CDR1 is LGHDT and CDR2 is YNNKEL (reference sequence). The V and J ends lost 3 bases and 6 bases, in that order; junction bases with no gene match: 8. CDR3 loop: CASSHNPTGSNSPLHF. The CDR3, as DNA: TGTGCCAGCAGCCACAATCCGACAGGGTCTAATTCACCCCTCCACTTT.

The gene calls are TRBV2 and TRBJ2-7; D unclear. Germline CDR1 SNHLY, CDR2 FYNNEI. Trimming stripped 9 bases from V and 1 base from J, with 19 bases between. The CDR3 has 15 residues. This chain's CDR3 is CARIEAGLGSYEQYV. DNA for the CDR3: TGTGCCAGGATCGAAGCAGGCCTTGGGTCCTACGAGCAGTACGTC.

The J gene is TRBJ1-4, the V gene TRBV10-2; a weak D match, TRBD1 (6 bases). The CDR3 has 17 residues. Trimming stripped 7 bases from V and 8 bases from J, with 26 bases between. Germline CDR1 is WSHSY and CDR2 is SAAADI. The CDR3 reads CASTENREGHDGEKLFF. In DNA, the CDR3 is TGCGCCAGCACTGAAAACAGGGAAGGCCACGATGGGGAAAAACTGTTTTTT.

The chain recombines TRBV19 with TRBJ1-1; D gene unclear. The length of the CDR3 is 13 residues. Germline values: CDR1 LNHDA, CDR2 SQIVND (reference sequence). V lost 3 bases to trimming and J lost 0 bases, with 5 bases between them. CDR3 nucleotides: TGTGCCAGTAGTATTGTCGTGAACACTGAAGCTTTCTTT. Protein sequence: CASSIVVNTEAFF.

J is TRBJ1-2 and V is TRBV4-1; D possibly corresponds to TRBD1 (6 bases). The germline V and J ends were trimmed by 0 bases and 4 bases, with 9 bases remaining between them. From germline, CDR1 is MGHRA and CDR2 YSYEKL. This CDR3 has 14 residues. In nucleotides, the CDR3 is TGCGCCAGCAGCCAAGATACAGGGCTCTATGGCTACACCTTC. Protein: CASSQDTGLYGYTF.

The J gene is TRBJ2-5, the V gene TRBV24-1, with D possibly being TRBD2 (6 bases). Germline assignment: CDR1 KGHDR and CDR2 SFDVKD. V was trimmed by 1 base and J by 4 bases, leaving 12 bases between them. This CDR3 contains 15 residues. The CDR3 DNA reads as TGTGCCACCAGTGATTTTAGGGGACTCGGAGAGACCCAGTACTTC. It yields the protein CATSDFRGLGETQYF.